This T cell receptor (beta chain) was sequenced during a study of T cell responses to AZD1222 COVID-19 vaccine (dated by TCRdb to about 2021). Regarding the study in general: AZD1222 recipients with second doses at about 4 weeks or about 12 weeks were pooled, because spike-specific TCR depth and breadth did not differ between schedules. A total of 233 trial participants underwent TCR sequencing, of whom roughly 210 had received two doses of AZD1222 and approximately 26 had received two doses of the MenACWY control vaccine. Trial participants were enrolled by age into 18-55, 56-69 and 70-plus year subgroups, with 148, 28 and 57 TCR-sequenced participants respectively.

The CDR3 regions of human TCRbeta chains were analyzed by immunosequencing. As for the original processing: TCRs in the repertoires were matched against a reference library of SARS-CoV-2-specific TCRs that had been generated with the MIRA antigen-specificity platform. Breadth was defined as the fraction of unique TCRs that were SARS-CoV-2-associated, and depth was defined as the fraction of total T cells that were SARS-CoV-2-associated. Each spike-specific TCR was assigned to its reactive spike region and to a CD4 or CD8 class using the MIRA data. Log10-transformed breadth and depth values were compared by one-way ANOVA with Sidak's multiple comparisons tests. The clones in this table, taken by TCRdb from immuneACCESS, are in-frame only. Not every clone is retained; where verified, under half of the shortfall comes from an unresolved V gene, and the cause of the rest is unknown. V and J calls and clone size are copied from that table; D and trimming were computed from the DNA. This sample lists roughly 150,000 clones; about 86% were detected once. Of the sample, nearly 3.5% is held by the ten largest clones.

Concerning this clone itself: Its antigen is not yet known. Per-base qualities were not stored, and no clone one base away is much larger.

Results the study describes overall, beyond this receptor: The 56-69-year group was small, and its depth increase did not reach significance, likely because of low power. Participants were mostly white British and included more females than males, and it was suggested by the authors that clonal diversity may have been underestimated. Spike-specific TCR breadth and depth rose significantly after two AZD1222 doses compared with day 0 and with MenACWY recipients. Nearly half of unique spike-specific TCRs reportedly recognized epitopes outside regions mutated in the B.1.351 and B.1.1.7 variants. Conclusions about previously exposed vaccinees were limited because only six or seven AZD1222 recipients were SARS-CoV-2 seropositive at baseline. Vaccine-associated CD4 TCRs spanned the whole spike protein, with dominant responses in regions 160-218 and 743-854. No day 14 peak-response samples were available, so repertoires were characterized only after the peak T cell response.

The time point label corresponds to: baseline before first vaccination. The vaccinee samples were drawn from two UK trials, COV001 and COV002, one of which was a single-blind randomized controlled phase 2/3 trial testing AZD1222 (ChAdOx1 nCoV-19) in healthy adults. Trial participant PBMC samples were collected at day 0 and day 28 after the second dose for TCRbeta chain sequencing. For CDR1 and CDR2, the germline V gene lists SGHVS and FQNEAQ. Inclusive of the bounding cysteine and phenylalanine, the CDR3 is 16 residues long. Only the CDR3 DNA is retained, 48 bases long and in frame from the first base. From V the trimming removes 1 base and from J it removes 10 bases, while the gene matches leave 9 bases of the junction unaccounted for.

In this chain, TRBV7-8 is recombined with TRBJ1-6, and 8 junction bases match TRBD1. The source was peripheral blood, collected on day 0 of AZD1222 vaccination. The receptor's source is an adult in good health. The sequenced DNA: TGTGCCAGCAGCTTAGACACGAGACAGGGGAGGTCACCCCTCCACTTT. Its amino acids are CASSLDTRQGRSPLHF.